A selection of T cell receptor beta chains follows, all from one sample in a study of T cells of healthy individuals. TCRdb fed the 5' RACE reads into MiXCR, producing one record per CDR3 protein. The table shows about 53,000 distinct CDR3 sequences, with 14% to 15% occurring only once. These receptors all come from a human donor in good health. CDR3s include the opening cysteine and the closing phenylalanine or tryptophan. The order of the fields is J gene, D gene, clone size, V gene, CDR3 protein, CDR3 DNA. D genes are given only for firm matches. Clone size is shown for a subset of rows, as once, few, many or a class of expanded clone.

TRBJ1-4 | NA | few | TRBV4-1 | CASSQEGSTGDEKLFF | TGCGCCAGCAGCCAAGAAGGTTCCACCGGGGACGAAAAACTGTTTTTT
TRBJ2-7 | TRBD2 | many | TRBV29-1 | CSVTGLAGSYEQYF | TGCAGCGTGACTGGACTAGCGGGTTCCTACGAGCAGTACTTC
TRBJ2-7 | NA | NA | TRBV20-1 | CSASPGVSYEQYF | TGCAGCGCTAGCCCAGGGGTGAGCTACGAGCAGTACTTC
TRBJ2-3 | NA | few | TRBV5-1 | CASSLLQGSDTQYF | TGCGCCAGCAGCTTGTTGCAGGGGTCAGATACGCAGTATTTT
TRBJ2-1 | TRBD2 | NA | TRBV19 | CASQPGTSGYNEQFF | TGTGCCAGTCAACCCGGGACTAGCGGGTACAATGAGCAGTTCTTC
TRBJ2-7 | TRBD2 | NA | TRBV19 | CASSIRTSGSRYEQYF | TGTGCCAGTAGTATAAGGACTAGCGGGTCCCGTTACGAGCAGTACTTC
TRBJ2-1 | TRBD2 | NA | TRBV7-2 | CASSLGLAGHNEQFF | TGTGCCAGCAGCCTTGGACTAGCGGGGCACAATGAGCAGTTCTTC
TRBJ2-3 | NA | many | TRBV5-4 | CASSLGVWGSNTDTQYF | TGTGCCAGCAGCTTAGGGGTTTGGGGGAGTAACACAGATACGCAGTATTTT
TRBJ1-2 | NA | many | TRBV10-3 | CAISELPTGGDYTF | TGTGCCATCAGTGAATTGCCGACAGGAGGGGACTACACCTTC
TRBJ2-7 | NA | medium-sized | TRBV6-2/TRBV6-3 | CASSYVGRSYEQYF | TGTGCCAGCAGTTACGTTGGCCGGTCCTACGAGCAGTACTTC
TRBJ2-7 | NA | many | TRBV7-9 | CASSPLRSGQPPGYEQYF | TGTGCCAGCAGTCCTCTACGGTCCGGACAGCCACCAGGCTACGAGCAGTACTTC
TRBJ2-5 | TRBD2 | many | TRBV6-2/TRBV6-3 | CASRTRTSADQETQYF | TGTGCCAGCAGAACTAGGACTAGCGCCGACCAAGAGACCCAGTACTTC
TRBJ2-3 | NA | few | TRBV4-3 | CASSQDRGNLYTDTQYF | TGCGCCAGCAGCCAAGATCGGGGTAACCTCTACACAGATACGCAGTATTTT
TRBJ1-2 | NA | many | TRBV29-1 | CSVAGGGSGYTF | TGCAGCGTTGCGGGAGGGGGGTCCGGCTACACCTTC
TRBJ1-1 | NA | NA | TRBV18 | CASSPSGKNTEAFF | TGTGCCAGCTCACCGTCCGGGAAGAACACTGAAGCTTTCTTT
TRBJ2-2 | NA | few | TRBV11-2 | CASSLRTLAAGELFF | TGTGCCAGCAGCTTGCGAACACTTGCAGCCGGGGAGCTGTTTTTT
TRBJ2-7 | TRBD1 | many | TRBV24-1 | CATSDLQRIGTAKSLSSYEQYF | TGTGCCACCAGTGATTTGCAAAGGATAGGGACAGCCAAAAGTTTAAGCTCCTACGAGCAGTACTTC
TRBJ2-6 | NA | many | TRBV18 | CASSPSGANVLTF | TGTGCCAGCTCACCTTCTGGGGCCAACGTCCTGACTTTC
TRBJ2-7 | NA | many | TRBV15 | CATSRGQGEIKGGEQYF | TGTGCCACCAGCAGAGGTCAGGGCGAGATAAAAGGGGGAGAGCAGTACTTC
TRBJ1-2 | TRBD1 | few | TRBV7-2 | CASSQRDRAYGYTF | TGTGCCAGCAGTCAAAGGGACAGGGCTTATGGCTACACCTTC
TRBJ1-1 | NA | few | TRBV20-1 | CSASEGWTTEAFF | TGCAGTGCTAGCGAAGGGTGGACCACTGAAGCTTTCTTT
TRBJ2-4 | TRBD1 | many | TRBV3-1 | CASSQDRGHIQYF | TGTGCCAGCAGCCAGGACAGGGGCCACATTCAGTACTTC
TRBJ2-3 | TRBD2 | few | TRBV4-1 | CASSVVPGLAGTDTQYF | TGCGCCAGCAGCGTCGTTCCGGGACTAGCGGGGACAGATACGCAGTATTTT
TRBJ2-3 | TRBD2 | few | TRBV7-2 | CASSLMGGREEDTQYF | TGTGCCAGCAGCTTAATGGGCGGGAGGGAGGAAGATACGCAGTATTTT
TRBJ2-5 | NA | NA | TRBV29-1 | CSVDTNQETQYF | TGCAGCGTTGATACCAACCAAGAGACCCAGTACTTC
TRBJ1-1 | NA | NA | TRBV19 | CASSTLPGLRRTEAFF | TGTGCCAGTAGTACATTACCGGGACTCCGACGGACTGAAGCTTTCTTT
TRBJ2-5 | NA | many | TRBV10-3 | CAISDGETQYF | TGTGCCATCAGTGACGGGGAGACCCAGTACTTC
TRBJ2-1 | TRBD1 | few | TRBV28 | CASGSFGQGAHEQFF | TGTGCCAGCGGATCCTTTGGACAGGGGGCTCATGAGCAGTTCTTC
TRBJ2-5 | NA | many | TRBV5-5 | CASSLAEETQYF | TGTGCCAGCAGCTTAGCGGAGGAGACCCAGTACTTC
TRBJ1-2 | NA | many | TRBV3-1 | CASSQGANYGYTF | TGTGCCAGCAGCCAAGGAGCTAACTATGGCTACACCTTC
TRBJ2-1 | NA | NA | TRBV12-3/TRBV12-4 | CASSRRPSYNEQFF | TGTGCCAGCAGTAGAAGACCCTCCTACAATGAGCAGTTCTTC
TRBJ2-7 | TRBD2 | many | TRBV12-3/TRBV12-4 | CASSPWGGEQYF | TGTGCCAGCAGTCCCTGGGGGGGCGAGCAGTACTTC
TRBJ2-3 | NA | few | TRBV9 | CASSPRLEGVAQYF | TGTGCCAGCAGCCCCCGACTAGAAGGAGTAGCGCAGTATTTT
TRBJ2-2 | NA | NA | TRBV29-1 | CSARVESRAGELFF | TGCAGCGCTCGGGTTGAGAGCCGTGCCGGGGAGCTGTTTTTT
TRBJ2-2 | TRBD1 | NA | TRBV9 | CASNRQGAGELFF | TGTGCCAGCAATCGACAGGGCGCCGGGGAGCTGTTTTTT
TRBJ2-5 | NA | many | TRBV20-1 | CSATIQETQYF | TGCAGTGCCACGATCCAAGAGACCCAGTACTTC
TRBJ2-7 | NA | NA | TRBV20-1 | CSARPGQSLYEQYF | TGCAGTGCTAGACCAGGACAGAGCCTTTACGAGCAGTACTTC
TRBJ1-1 | NA | many | TRBV4-3 | CASSQDRSLNTEAFF | TGCGCCAGCAGCCAAGATCGCAGCCTGAACACTGAAGCTTTCTTT
TRBJ2-2 | TRBD1 | many | TRBV27 | CASSLTGQGTGELFF | TGTGCCAGCAGCTTGACGGGACAGGGTACCGGGGAGCTGTTTTTT
TRBJ2-1 | NA | NA | TRBV5-1 | CASSLVQGQHNEQFF | TGCGCCAGCAGCTTGGTTCAGGGGCAGCACAATGAGCAGTTCTTC
TRBJ1-1 | TRBD1 | NA | TRBV7-9 | CASSTGVGRSYTEAFF | TGTGCCAGCAGTACAGGGGTCGGTCGTTCGTACACTGAAGCTTTCTTT
TRBJ2-7 | NA | many | TRBV20-1 | CSANGLNSGYEQYF | TGCAGTGCGAACGGTTTGAATAGCGGATACGAGCAGTACTTC
TRBJ1-1 | NA | NA | TRBV15 | CATSRELIAEAFF | TGTGCCACCAGCAGAGAGCTGATAGCTGAAGCTTTCTTT
TRBJ1-2 | NA | many | TRBV2 | CASSDRVNPGYTF | TGTGCCAGCAGTGACCGGGTAAACCCTGGCTACACCTTC
TRBJ2-7 | NA | NA | TRBV2 | CASKTGGTYEQYF | TGTGCCAGCAAGACAGGTGGGACTTACGAGCAGTACTTC
TRBJ2-5 | NA | NA | TRBV2 | CASSELAEETQYF | TGTGCCAGCAGTGAGTTAGCGGAAGAGACCCAGTACTTC
TRBJ1-4 | TRBD1 | many | TRBV9 | CASSVGQGGNEKLFF | TGTGCCAGCAGCGTAGGTCAAGGGGGCAATGAAAAACTGTTTTTT
TRBJ2-5 | TRBD1 | NA | TRBV20-1 | CSARGQGRWGETQYF | TGCAGTGCTAGAGGACAGGGAAGATGGGGAGAGACCCAGTACTTC
TRBJ1-2 | NA | few | TRBV7-9 | CASSKTEIYGYTF | TGTGCCAGCAGCAAGACAGAAATCTATGGCTACACCTTC
TRBJ2-1 | NA | many | TRBV20-1 | CSARERSFSYNEQFF | TGCAGTGCTAGAGAGCGGTCCTTCTCCTACAATGAGCAGTTCTTC